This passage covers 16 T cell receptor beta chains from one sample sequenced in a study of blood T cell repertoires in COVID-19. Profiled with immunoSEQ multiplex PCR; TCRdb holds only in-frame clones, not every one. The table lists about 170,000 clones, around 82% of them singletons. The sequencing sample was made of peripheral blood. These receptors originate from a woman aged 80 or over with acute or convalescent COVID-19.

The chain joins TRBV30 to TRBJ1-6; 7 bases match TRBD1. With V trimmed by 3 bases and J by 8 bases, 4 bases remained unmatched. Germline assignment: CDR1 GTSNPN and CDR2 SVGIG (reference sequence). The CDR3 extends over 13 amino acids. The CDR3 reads CAWRGQRDSPLHF. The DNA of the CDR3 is TGTGCCTGGAGGGGACAGAGGGATTCACCCCTCCACTTT. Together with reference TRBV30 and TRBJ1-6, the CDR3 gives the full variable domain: SQTIHQWPATLVQPVGSPLSLECTVEGTSNPNLYWYRQAAGRGLQLLFYSVGIGQISSEVPQNLSASRPQDRQFILSSKKLLLSDSGFYLCAWRGQRDSPLHFGNGTRLTVT.

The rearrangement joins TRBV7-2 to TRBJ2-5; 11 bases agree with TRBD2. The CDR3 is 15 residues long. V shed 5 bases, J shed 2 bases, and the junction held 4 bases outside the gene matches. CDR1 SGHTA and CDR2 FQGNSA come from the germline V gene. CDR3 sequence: CASSARLAGQETQYF. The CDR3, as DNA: TGTGCCAGCAGCGCCCGACTAGCGGGGCAAGAGACCCAGTACTTC.

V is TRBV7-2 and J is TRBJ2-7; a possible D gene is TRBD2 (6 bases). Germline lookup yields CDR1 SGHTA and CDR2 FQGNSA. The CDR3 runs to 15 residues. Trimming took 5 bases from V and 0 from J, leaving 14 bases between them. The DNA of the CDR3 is TGTGCCAGCAGCATCGGGTTAGCGGCCTCCTACGAGCAGTACTTC. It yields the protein CASSIGLAASYEQYF.

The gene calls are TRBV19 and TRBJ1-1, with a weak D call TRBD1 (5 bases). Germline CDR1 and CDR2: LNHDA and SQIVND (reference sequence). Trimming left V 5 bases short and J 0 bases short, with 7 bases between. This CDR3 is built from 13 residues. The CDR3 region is CASSWGVNTEAFF. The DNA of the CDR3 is TGTGCCAGTAGTTGGGGGGTGAACACTGAAGCTTTCTTT. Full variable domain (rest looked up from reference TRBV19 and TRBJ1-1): DGGITQSPKYLFRKEGQNVTLSCEQNLNHDAMYWYRQDPGQGLRLIYYSQIVNDFQKGDIAEGYSVSREKKESFPLTVTSAQKNPTAFYLCASSWGVNTEAFFGQGTRLTVV.

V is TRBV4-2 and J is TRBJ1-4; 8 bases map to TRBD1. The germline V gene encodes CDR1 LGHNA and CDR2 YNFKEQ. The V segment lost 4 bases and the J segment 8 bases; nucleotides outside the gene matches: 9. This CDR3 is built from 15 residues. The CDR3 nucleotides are TGTGCCAGCAGCCTAAGTTGGACAGGGAGGGAAAAACTGTTTTTT. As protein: CASSLSWTGREKLFF.

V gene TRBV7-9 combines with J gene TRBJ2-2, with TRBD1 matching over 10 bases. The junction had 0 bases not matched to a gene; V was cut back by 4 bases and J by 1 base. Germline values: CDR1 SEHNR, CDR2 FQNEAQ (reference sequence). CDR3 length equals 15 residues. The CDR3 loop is CASSWTGGNTGELFF. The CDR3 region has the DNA TGTGCCAGCAGCTGGACAGGGGGGAACACCGGGGAGCTGTTTTTT.

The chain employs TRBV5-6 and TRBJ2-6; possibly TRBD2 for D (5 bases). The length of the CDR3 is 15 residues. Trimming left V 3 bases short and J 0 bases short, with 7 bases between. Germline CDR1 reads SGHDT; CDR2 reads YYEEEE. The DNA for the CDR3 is TGTGCCAGCAGCTCAGCGGCCTCTGGGGCCAACGTCCTGACTTTC. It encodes CASSSAASGANVLTF.

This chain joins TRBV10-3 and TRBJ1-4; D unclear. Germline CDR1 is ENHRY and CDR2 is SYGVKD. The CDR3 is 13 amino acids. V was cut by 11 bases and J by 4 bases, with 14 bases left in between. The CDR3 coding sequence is TGTGCCGCCGGACTTGGCCTTAATGAAAAACTGTTTTTT. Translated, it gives CAAGLGLNEKLFF.

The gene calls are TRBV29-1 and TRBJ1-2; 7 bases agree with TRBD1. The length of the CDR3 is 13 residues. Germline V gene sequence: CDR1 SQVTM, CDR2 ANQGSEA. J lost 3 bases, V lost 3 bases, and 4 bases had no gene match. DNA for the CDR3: TGCAGCGTTGAGAGAGGACAGGACTATGGCTACACCTTC. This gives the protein CSVERGQDYGYTF.

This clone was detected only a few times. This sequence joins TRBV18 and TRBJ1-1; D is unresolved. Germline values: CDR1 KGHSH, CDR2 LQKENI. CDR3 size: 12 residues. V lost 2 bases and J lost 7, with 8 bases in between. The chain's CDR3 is CASSPDTHEAFF. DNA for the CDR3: TGTGCCAGCTCACCAGACACTCATGAAGCTTTCTTT.

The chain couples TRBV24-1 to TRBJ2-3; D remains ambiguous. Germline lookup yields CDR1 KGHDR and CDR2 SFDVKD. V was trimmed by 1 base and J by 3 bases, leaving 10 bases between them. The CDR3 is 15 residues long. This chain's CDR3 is CATSDFWSGTDTQYF. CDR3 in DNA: TGTGCCACCAGTGATTTTTGGTCAGGAACAGATACGCAGTATTTT.

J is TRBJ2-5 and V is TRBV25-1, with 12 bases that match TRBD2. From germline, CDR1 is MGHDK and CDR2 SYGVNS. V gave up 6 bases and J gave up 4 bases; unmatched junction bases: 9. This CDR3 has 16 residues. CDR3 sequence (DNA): TGTGCCAGCAGCCGACTAGCGGGAGAAATCGGAGAGACCCAGTACTTC. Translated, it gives CASSRLAGEIGETQYF.

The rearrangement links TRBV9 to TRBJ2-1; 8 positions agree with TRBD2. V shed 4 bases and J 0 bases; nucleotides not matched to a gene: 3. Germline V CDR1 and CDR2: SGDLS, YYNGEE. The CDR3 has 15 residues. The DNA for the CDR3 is TGTGCCAGCAGCCGGGGGGGAAGCTCCTACAATGAGCAGTTCTTC. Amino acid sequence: CASSRGGSSYNEQFF.

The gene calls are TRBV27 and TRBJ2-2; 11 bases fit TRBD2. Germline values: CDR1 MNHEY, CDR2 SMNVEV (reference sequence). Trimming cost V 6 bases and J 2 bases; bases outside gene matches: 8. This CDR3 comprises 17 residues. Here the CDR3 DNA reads TGTGCCAGCAGCGGAACTAGCGGGGGCCTTAACACCGGGGAGCTGTTTTTT. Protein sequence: CASSGTSGGLNTGELFF.

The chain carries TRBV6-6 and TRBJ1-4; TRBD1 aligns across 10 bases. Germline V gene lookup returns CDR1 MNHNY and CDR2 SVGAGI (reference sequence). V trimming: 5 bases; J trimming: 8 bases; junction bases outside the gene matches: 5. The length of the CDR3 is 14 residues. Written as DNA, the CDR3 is TGTGCCAGCAGTGGGGGACAGGGGAGAGAAAAACTGTTTTTT. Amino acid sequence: CASSGGQGREKLFF.

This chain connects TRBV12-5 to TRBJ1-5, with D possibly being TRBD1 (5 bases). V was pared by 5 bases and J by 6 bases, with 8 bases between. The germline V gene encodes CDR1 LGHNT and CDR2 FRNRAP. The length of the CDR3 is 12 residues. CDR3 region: CASGGGGQPQHF. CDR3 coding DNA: TGTGCTAGTGGTGGGGGGGGTCAGCCCCAGCATTTT.